Listed below are T cell receptor beta chains from one sample, sequenced in a study of T cell changes during pregnancy in multiple sclerosis. TCRdb keeps only in-frame clones here, not all; method: immunoSEQ multiplex PCR. This sample has 75,000 to 95,000 clones, with around 92% found just once. This specimen consisted of peripheral blood, obtained after pregnancy. These receptors were taken from a female donor with multiple sclerosis, enrolled in a pregnancy study. Each CDR3 is given with its conserved first and last residue. A D gene is named only where the DNA matches it firmly. Not every row has a clone size; where given, it reads once, few, many or a size class.

v_gene: TRBV5-6; abundance: .; d_gene: TRBD1; j_gene: TRBJ1-4; CDR3aa: CASSLEWTGSHEKLFF; CDR3nt: TGTGCCAGCAGCTTGGAGTGGACAGGGAGTCATGAAAAACTGTTTTTT
v_gene: TRBV5-6; abundance: once; d_gene: .; j_gene: TRBJ1-6; CDR3aa: CASSPGVGYNSPLHF; CDR3nt: TGTGCCAGCAGCCCGGGGGTAGGATATAATTCACCCCTCCACTTT
v_gene: TRBV19; abundance: .; d_gene: TRBD2; j_gene: TRBJ2-3; CDR3aa: CASSMKAGGPWADTQYF; CDR3nt: TGTGCCAGTAGTATGAAGGCGGGGGGGCCGTGGGCAGATACGCAGTATTTT
v_gene: TRBV9; abundance: .; d_gene: .; j_gene: TRBJ2-3; CDR3aa: CASSVRGSTDTQYF; CDR3nt: TGTGCCAGCAGCGTGAGGGGGAGCACAGATACGCAGTATTTT
v_gene: TRBV9; abundance: .; d_gene: TRBD1; j_gene: TRBJ1-2; CDR3aa: CASSDPRGRGPDYGYTF; CDR3nt: TGTGCCAGCAGCGACCCTCGGGGCAGGGGGCCGGACTATGGCTACACCTTC
v_gene: TRBV18; abundance: .; d_gene: .; j_gene: TRBJ1-4; CDR3aa: CASSPLRENGLREKLFF; CDR3nt: TGTGCCAGCTCACCACTACGTGAAAACGGTTTGCGGGAAAAACTGTTTTTT
v_gene: TRBV18; abundance: .; d_gene: .; j_gene: TRBJ2-7; CDR3aa: CASSPGPSSPEQYF; CDR3nt: TGTGCCAGCTCACCAGGGCCCTCTTCCCCCGAGCAGTACTTC
v_gene: TRBV6-5; abundance: .; d_gene: .; j_gene: TRBJ1-1; CDR3aa: CASSDRYSMNTEAFF; CDR3nt: TGTGCCAGCAGCGACAGGTACTCCATGAACACTGAAGCTTTCTTT
v_gene: TRBV18; abundance: .; d_gene: .; j_gene: TRBJ1-1; CDR3aa: CASSPTNTEAFF; CDR3nt: TGTGCCAGCTCACCGACAAACACTGAAGCTTTCTTT
v_gene: TRBV7-9; abundance: few; d_gene: .; j_gene: TRBJ1-5; CDR3aa: CASSVDSFNQPQHF; CDR3nt: TGTGCCAGCAGCGTTGACAGTTTCAATCAGCCCCAGCATTTT
v_gene: TRBV11-1; abundance: .; d_gene: .; j_gene: TRBJ2-1; CDR3aa: CASSLATAYEQFF; CDR3nt: TGTGCCAGCAGCTTAGCCACAGCATATGAGCAGTTCTTC
v_gene: TRBV5-1; abundance: .; d_gene: .; j_gene: TRBJ2-6; CDR3aa: CASSLDPGIPNVLTF; CDR3nt: TGCGCCAGCAGCTTGGATCCCGGGATCCCCAACGTCCTGACTTTC
v_gene: TRBV7-9; abundance: .; d_gene: .; j_gene: TRBJ1-2; CDR3aa: CASSLGPRLRYGYTF; CDR3nt: TGTGCCAGCAGCTTAGGACCCAGGCTGCGCTATGGCTACACCTTC
v_gene: TRBV7-8; abundance: .; d_gene: TRBD1; j_gene: TRBJ2-7; CDR3aa: CASSSDRVSYEQYF; CDR3nt: TGTGCCAGCAGCTCCGACAGGGTCTCCTACGAGCAGTACTTC
v_gene: TRBV7-3; abundance: .; d_gene: TRBD2; j_gene: TRBJ2-3; CDR3aa: CASSSRLAGGADTQYF; CDR3nt: TGTGCCAGCAGCTCGAGACTAGCGGGGGGCGCAGATACGCAGTATTTT
v_gene: TRBV4-1; abundance: once; d_gene: TRBD1; j_gene: TRBJ2-7; CDR3aa: CASSQGSGTGVYEQYF; CDR3nt: TGCGCCAGCAGCCAAGGTTCCGGGACAGGGGTGTACGAGCAGTACTTC
v_gene: TRBV29-1; abundance: once; d_gene: .; j_gene: TRBJ1-3; CDR3aa: CSVVPGNSGNTIYF; CDR3nt: TGCAGCGTTGTACCCGGGAACTCTGGAAACACCATATATTTT
v_gene: TRBV7-2; abundance: once; d_gene: .; j_gene: TRBJ2-5; CDR3aa: CASSLLQETQYF; CDR3nt: TGTGCCAGCAGCTTACTACAAGAGACCCAGTACTTC
v_gene: TRBV4-3; abundance: .; d_gene: .; j_gene: TRBJ2-2; CDR3aa: CASSQGLNTGELFF; CDR3nt: TGCGCCAGCAGCCAAGGGCTGAACACCGGGGAGCTGTTTTTT
v_gene: TRBV11-3; abundance: .; d_gene: .; j_gene: TRBJ1-1; CDR3aa: CASSLTVNTEAFF; CDR3nt: TGTGCCAGCAGCCTCACAGTGAACACTGAAGCTTTCTTT
v_gene: TRBV5-8; abundance: .; d_gene: .; j_gene: TRBJ1-1; CDR3aa: CASTFKRARTFF; CDR3nt: TGTGCCAGCACTTTCAAGAGGGCTCGAACTTTCTTT
v_gene: TRBV6-1; abundance: .; d_gene: .; j_gene: TRBJ1-2; CDR3aa: CASSGAEPAGGYTF; CDR3nt: TGTGCCAGCAGTGGGGCGGAGCCAGCGGGTGGCTACACCTTC
v_gene: TRBV2; abundance: .; d_gene: .; j_gene: TRBJ1-2; CDR3aa: CASSENREHGYTF; CDR3nt: TGTGCCAGCAGTGAGAACAGGGAACACGGCTACACCTTC
v_gene: TRBV2; abundance: .; d_gene: TRBD1; j_gene: TRBJ1-6; CDR3aa: CASSAPGQGYSPLHF; CDR3nt: TGTGCCAGCAGTGCTCCGGGACAGGGTTATTCACCCCTCCACTTT
v_gene: TRBV4-2; abundance: .; d_gene: TRBD1; j_gene: TRBJ2-7; CDR3aa: CASSQETGFGEQYF; CDR3nt: TGTGCCAGCAGCCAAGAGACAGGGTTTGGCGAGCAGTACTTC
v_gene: TRBV6-1; abundance: .; d_gene: TRBD2; j_gene: TRBJ2-5; CDR3aa: CASSPRLAGQETQYF; CDR3nt: TGTGCCAGCAGTCCAAGACTAGCCGGCCAAGAGACCCAGTACTTC
v_gene: TRBV6-1; abundance: .; d_gene: TRBD1; j_gene: TRBJ1-2; CDR3aa: CASSPRDSAYGYTF; CDR3nt: TGTGCCAGCAGTCCCCGGGACAGCGCCTATGGCTACACCTTC
v_gene: TRBV9; abundance: .; d_gene: TRBD1; j_gene: TRBJ2-3; CDR3aa: CASSRWGTGIPDTQYF; CDR3nt: TGTGCCAGCTCCCGCTGGGGGACAGGGATCCCAGATACGCAGTATTTT
v_gene: TRBV28; abundance: once; d_gene: TRBD1; j_gene: TRBJ1-2; CDR3aa: CATEGAGGRSGYTF; CDR3nt: TGTGCCACGGAGGGGGCAGGAGGCCGTTCGGGCTACACCTTC
v_gene: TRBV6-5; abundance: .; d_gene: TRBD2; j_gene: TRBJ2-5; CDR3aa: CASSIAGGETQYF; CDR3nt: TGTGCCAGCAGTATAGCGGGAGGAGAGACCCAGTACTTC
v_gene: TRBV6-4; abundance: .; d_gene: TRBD2; j_gene: TRBJ2-3; CDR3aa: CASSDSGGVGDTQYF; CDR3nt: TGTGCCAGCAGTGACAGCGGGGGGGTTGGAGATACGCAGTATTTT
v_gene: TRBV30; abundance: .; d_gene: .; j_gene: TRBJ2-2; CDR3aa: CAWLLAPNTGELFF; CDR3nt: TGTGCCTGGTTACTAGCCCCGAACACCGGGGAGCTGTTTTTT
v_gene: TRBV6-5; abundance: .; d_gene: TRBD1; j_gene: TRBJ1-6; CDR3aa: CASRETGGGNSPLHF; CDR3nt: TGTGCCAGCAGGGAGACAGGGGGAGGCAATTCACCCCTCCACTTT
v_gene: TRBV7-9; abundance: .; d_gene: .; j_gene: TRBJ2-1; CDR3aa: CASSLVSQGYSYNEQFF; CDR3nt: TGTGCCAGCAGCTTAGTATCGCAGGGGTACTCCTACAATGAGCAGTTCTTC
v_gene: TRBV2; abundance: .; d_gene: .; j_gene: TRBJ1-5; CDR3aa: CASRAGHLLGGNQPQHF; CDR3nt: TGTGCCAGCAGAGCGGGACATTTACTAGGGGGCAATCAGCCCCAGCATTTT
v_gene: TRBV30; abundance: .; d_gene: .; j_gene: TRBJ1-1; CDR3aa: CAWSVAGFSTEAFF; CDR3nt: TGTGCCTGGAGTGTAGCGGGCTTCAGCACTGAAGCTTTCTTT
v_gene: TRBV7-8; abundance: .; d_gene: .; j_gene: TRBJ1-5; CDR3aa: CASSSGGGSRPQHF; CDR3nt: TGTGCCAGCAGCTCCGGGGGAGGCTCGAGACCCCAGCATTTT
v_gene: TRBV27; abundance: .; d_gene: .; j_gene: TRBJ2-7; CDR3aa: CASSSRGGSYEQYF; CDR3nt: TGTGCCAGCAGTTCCAGGGGTGGCTCCTACGAGCAGTACTTC
v_gene: TRBV5-1; abundance: .; d_gene: .; j_gene: TRBJ2-5; CDR3aa: CASSLDGSGGETQYF; CDR3nt: TGCGCCAGCAGCTTGGATGGCAGCGGTGGGGAGACCCAGTACTTC
v_gene: TRBV7-9; abundance: .; d_gene: TRBD1; j_gene: TRBJ1-2; CDR3aa: CASSGGQGVYGYTF; CDR3nt: TGTGCCAGCAGCGGGGGACAGGGGGTTTATGGCTACACCTTC
v_gene: TRBV4-2; abundance: .; d_gene: TRBD1; j_gene: TRBJ1-4; CDR3aa: CASSQRGQGGEKLFF; CDR3nt: TGTGCCAGCAGCCAGAGAGGACAGGGCGGTGAAAAACTGTTTTTT
v_gene: TRBV11-2; abundance: .; d_gene: .; j_gene: TRBJ2-3; CDR3aa: CASRRDTQYF; CDR3nt: TGTGCCAGCAGGAGGGATACGCAGTATTTT
v_gene: TRBV9; abundance: .; d_gene: .; j_gene: TRBJ2-7; CDR3aa: CASSETLSSYEQYF; CDR3nt: TGTGCCAGCAGCGAGACTCTCAGCTCCTACGAGCAGTACTTC
v_gene: TRBV7-8; abundance: .; d_gene: .; j_gene: TRBJ1-1; CDR3aa: CASSLGRQRLEAFF; CDR3nt: TGTGCCAGCAGCTTAGGGAGACAGAGGCTTGAAGCTTTCTTT
v_gene: TRBV5-1; abundance: .; d_gene: TRBD1; j_gene: TRBJ1-2; CDR3aa: CASSWDRGYGYTF; CDR3nt: TGCGCCAGCAGCTGGGACAGGGGATACGGCTACACCTTC
v_gene: TRBV2; abundance: few; d_gene: TRBD1; j_gene: TRBJ1-1; CDR3aa: CASSIDRGAFF; CDR3nt: TGTGCCAGCAGTATAGACAGGGGAGCTTTCTTT
v_gene: TRBV2; abundance: .; d_gene: .; j_gene: TRBJ2-1; CDR3aa: CASSELNPVTYNEQFF; CDR3nt: TGTGCCAGCAGTGAACTAAACCCTGTGACCTACAATGAGCAGTTCTTC
v_gene: TRBV18; abundance: .; d_gene: .; j_gene: TRBJ1-1; CDR3aa: CASSPPSNRATEAFF; CDR3nt: TGTGCCAGCTCACCACCATCCAACCGCGCCACTGAAGCTTTCTTT
v_gene: TRBV7-6; abundance: once; d_gene: .; j_gene: TRBJ1-5; CDR3aa: CASSLALKGIQHF; CDR3nt: TGTGCCAGCAGCTTAGCTTTAAAGGGGATCCAGCATTTT
v_gene: TRBV7-9; abundance: .; d_gene: TRBD1; j_gene: TRBJ1-4; CDR3aa: CASSFDRAINEKLFF; CDR3nt: TGTGCCAGCAGCTTCGACAGGGCGATAAATGAAAAACTGTTTTTT
v_gene: TRBV7-2; abundance: .; d_gene: TRBD1; j_gene: TRBJ2-2; CDR3aa: CASSKGQGATGELFF; CDR3nt: TGTGCCAGCAGCAAAGGACAGGGGGCGACCGGGGAGCTGTTTTTT
v_gene: TRBV7-9; abundance: .; d_gene: .; j_gene: TRBJ2-1; CDR3aa: CASSLGAAIYNEQFF; CDR3nt: TGTGCCAGCAGCTTAGGAGCGGCAATTTACAATGAGCAGTTCTTC